A selection of T cell receptor beta chains follows, all from one sample in a study of regulatory T cells in long-lasting Graves disease. MiXCR was run by TCRdb on the multiplex PCR reads, yielding one entry per CDR3 protein. The table lists under 500,000 distinct CDR3 sequences, around 15% of them singletons. The data also belong to a second study, concerning T cells in Graves' hyperthyroidism and ophthalmopathy.

Sequenced material: peripheral blood mononuclear cells (PBMCs), taken at new diagnosis, from a patient treated with antithyroid drugs. Receptor source: a young woman with Graves disease. Each CDR3 is given with its conserved first and last residue. D genes are given only for firm matches. Size is omitted from some rows. Given values are once, few, many or a class for expanded clones.

clone size,V gene,D gene,J gene,CDR3 DNA,CDR3 protein
many,TRBV12-5,TRBD1,TRBJ1-1,TGTGCTAGTGGTTTCCAAACCGACAGGGTGAACACTGAAGCTTTCTTT,CASGFQTDRVNTEAFF
many,TRBV27,-,TRBJ1-1,TGTGCCAGCAGTTTAGGAGGGCAGGGCCGCATGAACACTGAAGCTTTCTTT,CASSLGGQGRMNTEAFF
many,TRBV7-9,TRBD1,TRBJ1-2,TGTGCCAGCAGCTCCGGGACAGGGCTTTTCTCTGGCTACACCTTC,CASSSGTGLFSGYTF
-,TRBV7-3,-,TRBJ1-1,TGTGCCAGCAGCGTTGGGATCTACACTGAAGCTTTCTTT,CASSVGIYTEAFF
-,TRBV4-1,-,TRBJ1-6,TGCGCCAGCAGCCAAGACCATGGAGGGGTGAATTCACCCCTCCACTTT,CASSQDHGGVNSPLHF
many,TRBV5-1,-,TRBJ1-6,TGCGCCAGCAGCTTCTCCGGGACACAAAATTCACCCCTCCACTTT,CASSFSGTQNSPLHF
once,TRBV19,TRBD2,TRBJ2-2,TGTGCCAGTAGTATGCCTAGCGGGTCGAACACCGGGGAGCTGTTTTTT,CASSMPSGSNTGELFF
many,TRBV6-2/TRBV6-3,-,TRBJ2-1,TGTGCCAGCAGTGGGCCCCGGCGCAATGAGCAGTTCTTC,CASSGPRRNEQFF
many,TRBV7-3,TRBD1,TRBJ2-1,TGTGCCAGCAGCCTCAGGGCCGGGACAGGGGTTGATGAGCAGTTCTTC,CASSLRAGTGVDEQFF
few,TRBV5-6,-,TRBJ1-3,TGTGCCAGCAGCTTGAGGCTGGGGGCGGTAAACACCATATATTTT,CASSLRLGAVNTIYF
-,TRBV19,TRBD1,TRBJ1-2,TGTGCCAGTACCACGAAGACAGGGGCGAACTATGGCTACACCTTC,CASTTKTGANYGYTF
many,TRBV12-3/TRBV12-4,-,TRBJ1-1,TGTGCCAGCAGTTTAGCCGCAAGCATGAACACTGAAGCTTTCTTT,CASSLAASMNTEAFF
many,TRBV6-2/TRBV6-3,-,TRBJ2-2,TGTGCCAGCAGTTACTCGAATACGATTAACAGGGAGCTGTTTTTT,CASSYSNTINRELFF
many,TRBV7-9,TRBD1,TRBJ1-1,TGCGCCAGCAGCTTAATCCCCCCCGGACAGGGGGCTGTCACTGAAGCTTTCTTT,CASSLIPPGQGAVTEAFF
-,TRBV7-9,-,TRBJ2-2,TGTGCCAGCAGCTTATCCTTGGAGTTCACAGGGAGAGGGATGGCCGGGGAGCTGTTTTTT,CASSLSLEFTGRGMAGELFF
many,TRBV28,-,TRBJ1-5,TGTGCCAGCAGTTTCTTTTCGTCGAACAATCAGCCCCAGCATTTT,CASSFFSSNNQPQHF
-,TRBV6-2/TRBV6-3,-,TRBJ2-1,TGTGCCAGCAGAGGGGATCCTACCTACAATGAGCAGTTCTTC,CASRGDPTYNEQFF
many,TRBV7-9,-,TRBJ2-1,TGTGCCAGCAGCTTTAGCCAGGCGAGTGAGCAGTTCTTC,CASSFSQASEQFF
-,TRBV6-2/TRBV6-3,TRBD2,TRBJ2-2,TGTGCCAGCAGTGAAGAGGATTACGGGGGAGCGGGGACCGGGGAGCTGTTTTTT,CASSEEDYGGAGTGELFF
many,TRBV11-1,TRBD2,TRBJ2-2,TGTGCCAGCAGGACTAGCGGGAGCGTCACCGGGGAGCTGTTTTTT,CASRTSGSVTGELFF
many,TRBV20-1,-,TRBJ2-1,TGCAGTGCTAGCGGTCCTTCAGGACCCAATGAGCAGTTCTTC,CSASGPSGPNEQFF
many,TRBV7-9,TRBD2,TRBJ2-1,TGTGCCAGCAGGGCGACTAGCGGGAGGGCCCTCTATGAGCAGTTCTTC,CASRATSGRALYEQFF
few,TRBV5-1,-,TRBJ2-6,TGCGCCAGCAGCTTGGGGGGCCGCGCTACGGGCGGGGCCAACGTCCTGACTTTC,CASSLGGRATGGANVLTF
many,TRBV12-3/TRBV12-4,TRBD1,TRBJ1-1,TGTGCCAGCAATGTGGACAGGGAAGTCGCTGAAGCTTTCTTT,CASNVDREVAEAFF
many,TRBV20-1,TRBD1,TRBJ1-1,TGCAGTGCTAGAGATCTGGGGGACAGGACGAACACTGAAGCTTTCTTT,CSARDLGDRTNTEAFF
many,TRBV20-1,TRBD2,TRBJ2-1,TGCAGTGCTAGGGCTCTAGCGGCGAACAATGAGCAGTTCTTC,CSARALAANNEQFF
many,TRBV11-1,-,TRBJ2-1,TGTGCCAGCAGCCCCACCGGGACCCCATACAATGAGCAGTTCTTC,CASSPTGTPYNEQFF
once,TRBV20-1,TRBD1,TRBJ1-5,TGCAGTGTTCAGGGGGCTGCTCAGCCCCCGCATTTT,CSVQGAAQPPHF
many,TRBV28,-,TRBJ1-2,TGTGCCAGCAGTACGACGGCCCCCTATGGCTACACCTTC,CASSTTAPYGYTF
many,TRBV20-1,-,TRBJ1-1,TGCAGTGCTAGAGATCCGGCAGGGGAAGGGTCCACTGAAGCTTTCTTT,CSARDPAGEGSTEAFF
-,TRBV6-5,TRBD1,TRBJ2-7,TGTGCCAGCAGTTACCTAGGGACAGGGGGTTACGAGCAGTACTTC,CASSYLGTGGYEQYF
many,TRBV29-1,-,TRBJ1-4,TGCAGCGGTGCCTCAACTAATGAAAAACTGTTTTTT,CSGASTNEKLFF
few,TRBV20-1,-,TRBJ1-1,TGCAGTGCTAGGAGAGACAGGTCGAACACTGAAGCTTTCTTT,CSARRDRSNTEAFF
-,TRBV19,-,TRBJ2-7,TGTGCCAGTAGTACACCGAGACGGAGCTCCTACGAGCAGTACTTC,CASSTPRRSSYEQYF
many,TRBV27,TRBD2,TRBJ2-7,TGTGCCAGCAGTTCTCCCGGGACTAGCGGCTACGAGCAGTACTTC,CASSSPGTSGYEQYF
many,TRBV7-9,-,TRBJ2-7,TGTGCCAGCAGCCAAACAGCTGGACTGGAGAGGGCCTACGAGCAGTACTTC,CASSQTAGLERAYEQYF
many,TRBV7-9,-,TRBJ1-2,TGTGCCAGCAGCCCGGGGCAGAGGCACTATGGCTACACCTTC,CASSPGQRHYGYTF
few,TRBV2,-,TRBJ2-2,TGTGCCAGCAGTGAGGAGAAGGGCCCCGGGGAGCTGTTTTTT,CASSEEKGPGELFF
many,TRBV11-2,TRBD1,TRBJ2-3,TGTGCCAGCAGCTTAAGTCAGGGACAGCTTCATACGCAGTATTTT,CASSLSQGQLHTQYF
many,TRBV27,-,TRBJ1-1,TGTGCCAGCTGTAGGGGTCTCTCTGAAGCTTTCTTT,CASCRGLSEAFF
many,TRBV12-3/TRBV12-4,-,TRBJ1-2,TGTGCCAGCAGTTTAACGGGGGGCCAGTATGGCTACACCTTC,CASSLTGGQYGYTF
-,TRBV19,TRBD1,TRBJ1-5,TGTGCCAGTGGGGACAGTAACAGCAATCAGCCCCGGCATTTT,CASGDSNSNQPRHF
many,TRBV12-3/TRBV12-4,TRBD1,TRBJ1-1,TGTGCCAGCAGTCACCCGGGACAGGGGAACACTGAAGCTTTCTTT,CASSHPGQGNTEAFF
many,TRBV6-1,-,TRBJ2-3,TGTGCCAGCCGAAGAGTTCGAGGGACTTGGGGGTCGGATACGCAGTATTTT,CASRRVRGTWGSDTQYF
-,TRBV7-8,-,TRBJ2-7,TGTGCCAGCAGCTTACGGGACCAAAAATACGAGCAGTACTTC,CASSLRDQKYEQYF
many,TRBV2,TRBD1,TRBJ1-5,TGTGCCAGCAGTGAGGGGACAGGCCGCAATCAGCCCCAGCATTTT,CASSEGTGRNQPQHF
-,TRBV4-3,-,TRBJ2-2,TGCGCCAGCAGTTCCACAGGGTTGGGGGAGCTGTTTTTT,CASSSTGLGELFF
many,TRBV28,-,TRBJ1-1,TGTGCCAGCAGTCCCAGACGGAACACTGAAGCTTTCTTT,CASSPRRNTEAFF
many,TRBV20-1,-,TRBJ2-5,TGCAGTGCTAGGCGTGCTCAAGAGACCCAGTACTTC,CSARRAQETQYF
few,TRBV11-2,-,TRBJ2-7,TGTGCCAGCAGCTCGGTCGAGCAGTACTTC,CASSSVEQYF
many,TRBV9,-,TRBJ2-5,TGTGCCAGCAGCCTCGGACACGGTGGAGAGACCCAGTACTTC,CASSLGHGGETQYF
many,TRBV5-6,-,TRBJ2-7,TGTGCCAGCACCCTCGTGGGAGTTCGCGAGCAGTACTTC,CASTLVGVREQYF
-,TRBV5-1,-,TRBJ2-7,TGCGCCAGCAGCTTGGCCCCACTATCGAGCTCCTACGAGCAGTACTTC,CASSLAPLSSSYEQYF
few,TRBV4-1,-,TRBJ1-5,TGCGCCAGCAGCCAAGAGGGGGGCGGAGCAAATCAGCCCCAGCATTTT,CASSQEGGGANQPQHF
few,TRBV9,-,TRBJ2-1,TGTGCCAGCAGCGTAGAGGGCAGGAGCTCCTACAATGAGCAGTTCTTC,CASSVEGRSSYNEQFF